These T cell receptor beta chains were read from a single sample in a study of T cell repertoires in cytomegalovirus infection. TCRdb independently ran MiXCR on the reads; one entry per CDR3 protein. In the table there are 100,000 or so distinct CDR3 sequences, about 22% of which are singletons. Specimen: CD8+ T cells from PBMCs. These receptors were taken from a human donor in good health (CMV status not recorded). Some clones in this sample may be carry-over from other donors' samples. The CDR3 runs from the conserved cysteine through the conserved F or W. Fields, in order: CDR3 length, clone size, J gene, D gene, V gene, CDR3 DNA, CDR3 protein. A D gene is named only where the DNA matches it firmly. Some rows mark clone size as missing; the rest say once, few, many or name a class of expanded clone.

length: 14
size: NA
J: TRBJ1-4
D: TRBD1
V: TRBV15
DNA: TGTGCCACCAGCTCTGACAGGGGCGGGGAAAAACTGTTTTTT
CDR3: CATSSDRGGEKLFF

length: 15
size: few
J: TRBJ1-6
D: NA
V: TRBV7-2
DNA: TGTGCCAGCAGCCCAGGACAGCTCTATAATTCACCCCTCCACTTT
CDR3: CASSPGQLYNSPLHF

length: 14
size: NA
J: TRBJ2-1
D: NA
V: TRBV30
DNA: TGTGCCTGGAGGGAGGGACTCTCCTACAATGAGCAGTTCTTC
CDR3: CAWREGLSYNEQFF

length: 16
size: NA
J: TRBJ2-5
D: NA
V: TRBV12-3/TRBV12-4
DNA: TGTGCCAGCAGTTTAGGGCGGGGGCATCTACGAGAGACCCAGTACTTC
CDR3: CASSLGRGHLRETQYF

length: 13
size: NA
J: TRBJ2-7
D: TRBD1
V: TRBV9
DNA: TGTGCCAGCAACGGACAGGGGGGTTACGAGCAGTACTTC
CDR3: CASNGQGGYEQYF

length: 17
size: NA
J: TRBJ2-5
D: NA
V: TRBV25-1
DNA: TGTGCCAGCAGGGAACTCTCTCCCACAGGGTCCCAAGAGACCCAGTACTTC
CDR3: CASRELSPTGSQETQYF

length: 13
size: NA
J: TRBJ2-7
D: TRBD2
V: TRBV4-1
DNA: TGCGCCAGCAGCCAAGTGGGCGGGGGCGAGCAGTACTTC
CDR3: CASSQVGGGEQYF

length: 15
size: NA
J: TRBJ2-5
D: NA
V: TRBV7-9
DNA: TGTGCCAGCAGCTTACTGCCCGGACAGCAAGAGACCCAGTACTTC
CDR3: CASSLLPGQQETQYF

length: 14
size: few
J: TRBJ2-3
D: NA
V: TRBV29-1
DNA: TGCAGCGTTGAATGGGCAGGGGAAACAGATACGCAGTATTTT
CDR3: CSVEWAGETDTQYF

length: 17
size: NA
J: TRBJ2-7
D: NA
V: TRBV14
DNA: TGTGCCAGCAGCCAAGATTTTAGGGCCCATACAAACTACGAGCAGTACTTC
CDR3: CASSQDFRAHTNYEQYF

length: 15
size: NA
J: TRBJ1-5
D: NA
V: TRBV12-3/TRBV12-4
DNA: TGTGCCAGCAGCCGGGACGGAACCTTCAATCAGCCCCAGCATTTT
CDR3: CASSRDGTFNQPQHF

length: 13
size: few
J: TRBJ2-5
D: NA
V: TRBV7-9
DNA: TGTGCCAGCAGCTTACCGCTACAAGAGACCCAGTACTTC
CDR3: CASSLPLQETQYF

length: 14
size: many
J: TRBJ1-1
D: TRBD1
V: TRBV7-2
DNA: TGTGCCAGCAGCTTGCGGACAGGGACCACTGAAGCTTTCTTT
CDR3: CASSLRTGTTEAFF

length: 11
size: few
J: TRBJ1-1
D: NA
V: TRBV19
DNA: TGTGCCGGCTGGGACGGCACTGAAGCTTTCTTT
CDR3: CAGWDGTEAFF

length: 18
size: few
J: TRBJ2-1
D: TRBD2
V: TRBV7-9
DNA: TGTGCCAGCACCTCCCCCCCGGCAGCGGGGGCACCTCGGGATGAGCAGTTCTTC
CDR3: CASTSPPAAGAPRDEQFF

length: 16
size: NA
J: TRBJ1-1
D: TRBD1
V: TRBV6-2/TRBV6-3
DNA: TGTGCCAGCAGTAACAACAGGGGGCCCATGAACACTGAAGCTTTCTTT
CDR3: CASSNNRGPMNTEAFF

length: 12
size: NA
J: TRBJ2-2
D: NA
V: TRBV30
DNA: TGTGCCTGGAGTATCGGGACCGGGGAGCTGTTTTTT
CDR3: CAWSIGTGELFF

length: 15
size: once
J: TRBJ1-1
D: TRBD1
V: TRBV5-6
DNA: TGTGCCAGCAGCGCAGGGACAGGGGGTTTCACTGAAGCTTTCTTT
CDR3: CASSAGTGGFTEAFF

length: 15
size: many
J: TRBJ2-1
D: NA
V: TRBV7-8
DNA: TGTGCCAGCAGCCGCGTACGGGACTCTCGAGATGAGCAGTTCTTC
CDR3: CASSRVRDSRDEQFF

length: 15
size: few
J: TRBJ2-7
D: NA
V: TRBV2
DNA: TGTGCCAGCAGTGCGGAGGGAGTACCCTCCTACGAGCAGTACTTC
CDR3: CASSAEGVPSYEQYF

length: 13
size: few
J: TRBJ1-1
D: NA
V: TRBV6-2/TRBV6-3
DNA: TGTGCCAGCAGTCCTTTCTTGAACACTGAAGCTTTCTTT
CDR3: CASSPFLNTEAFF

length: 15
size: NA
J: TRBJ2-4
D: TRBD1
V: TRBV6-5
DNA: TGTGCCAGCAGCCAGACCGGGACAGGAGAAAACATTCAGTACTTC
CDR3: CASSQTGTGENIQYF

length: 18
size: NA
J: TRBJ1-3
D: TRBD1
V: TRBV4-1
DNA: TGCGCCAGCAGCCAGGGACACCGGGACAGGAACCCTGGAAACACCATATATTTT
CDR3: CASSQGHRDRNPGNTIYF

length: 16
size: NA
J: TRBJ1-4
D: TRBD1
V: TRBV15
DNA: TGTGCCACCAGCAGAGATCCCACAGGGGCGAATGAAAAACTGTTTTTT
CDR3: CATSRDPTGANEKLFF